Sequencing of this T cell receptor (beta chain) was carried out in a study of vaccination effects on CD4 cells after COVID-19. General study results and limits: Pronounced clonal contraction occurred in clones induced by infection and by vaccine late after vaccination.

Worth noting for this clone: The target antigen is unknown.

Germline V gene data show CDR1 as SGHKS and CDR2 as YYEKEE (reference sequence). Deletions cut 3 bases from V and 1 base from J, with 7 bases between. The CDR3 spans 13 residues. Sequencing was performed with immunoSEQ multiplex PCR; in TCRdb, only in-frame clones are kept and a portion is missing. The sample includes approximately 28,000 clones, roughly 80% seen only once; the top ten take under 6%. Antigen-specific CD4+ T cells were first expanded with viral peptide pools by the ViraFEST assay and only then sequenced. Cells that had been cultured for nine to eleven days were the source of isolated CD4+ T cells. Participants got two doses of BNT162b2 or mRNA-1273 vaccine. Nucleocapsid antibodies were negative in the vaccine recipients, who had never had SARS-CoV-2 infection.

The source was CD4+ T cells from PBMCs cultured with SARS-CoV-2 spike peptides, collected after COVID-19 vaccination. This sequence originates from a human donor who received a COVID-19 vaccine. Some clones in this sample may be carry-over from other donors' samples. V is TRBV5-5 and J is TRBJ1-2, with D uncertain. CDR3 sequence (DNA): TGTGCCAGCAGCTCCGTCGGTAACTATGGCTACACCTTC. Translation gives CASSSVGNYGYTF.